These T cell receptor beta chains were read from a single sample in a study of PD-1 blockade in classical Hodgkin lymphoma. Assay: immunoSEQ multiplex PCR; the TCRdb copy retains only in-frame clones and omits some. The sample contains fewer than 70,000 clones, 70% to 90% of which appear only once. The input for sequencing was peripheral blood mononuclear cells (PBMCs), taken before the second cycle of nivolumab. These receptors all come from a human donor with classical Hodgkin lymphoma. Both conserved end residues are part of each CDR3. Each record gives: V gene, clone size, J gene, D gene, CDR3 protein, CDR3 DNA. D genes are given only for firm matches. The size of a clone is reported for some rows only, either as once, few or many, or as a class for expanded clones.

>TRBV28|-|TRBJ2-2|-
CASEFSTGTHITGELFF
TGTGCCAGCGAGTTTTCGACCGGGACACATATCACCGGGGAGCTGTTTTTT
>TRBV5-1|-|TRBJ1-1|TRBD1
CASSLTGPGMNTEAFF
TGCGCCAGCAGTTTGACAGGGCCAGGGATGAACACTGAAGCTTTCTTT
>TRBV6-5|-|TRBJ2-1|-
CASLNGVYNEQFF
TGTGCCAGCCTAAATGGGGTCTACAATGAGCAGTTCTTC
>TRBV18|-|TRBJ2-2|-
CASSHSGPYTGELFF
TGTGCCAGCTCACACTCGGGTCCCTACACCGGGGAGCTGTTTTTT
>TRBV2|-|TRBJ2-2|-
CASSEDTGELFF
TGTGCCAGCAGTGAAGATACCGGGGAGCTGTTTTTT
>TRBV5-1|-|TRBJ1-2|-
CASSLDGEINYGYTF
TGCGCCAGCAGCTTGGATGGGGAAATAAACTATGGCTACACCTTC
>TRBV5-1|-|TRBJ2-1|TRBD1
CASSLVGQGGGEQFF
TGCGCCAGCAGCTTGGTAGGACAGGGTGGTGGTGAGCAGTTCTTC
>TRBV18|-|TRBJ2-5|-
CASSPPVVYGQETQYF
TGTGCCAGCTCACCACCGGTCGTCTACGGCCAAGAGACCCAGTACTTC
>TRBV28|-|TRBJ1-2|-
CASSFSALGGYGYTF
TGTGCCAGCAGTTTTTCGGCGCTGGGTGGGTATGGCTACACCTTC
>TRBV18|-|TRBJ1-5|-
CASSPGVISNQPQHF
TGTGCCAGCTCACCGGGTGTCATTAGCAATCAGCCCCAGCATTTT
>TRBV4-2|-|TRBJ2-3|-
CASSQDRLPDTQYF
TGTGCCAGCAGCCAAGATCGGCTACCAGATACGCAGTATTTT
>TRBV20-1|-|TRBJ1-3|-
CSAISGNTIYF
TGCAGTGCTATCTCTGGAAACACCATATATTTT
>TRBV5-1|-|TRBJ1-2|-
CASSLWTDYGYTF
TGCGCCAGCAGCTTGTGGACGGACTATGGCTACACCTTC
>TRBV5-1|-|TRBJ2-3|-
CASSLAVVRPSTDTQYF
TGCGCCAGCAGCTTGGCCGTCGTCAGGCCTAGCACAGATACGCAGTATTTT
>TRBV28|-|TRBJ1-4|-
CASTQGSVGEKLFF
TGTGCCAGCACCCAAGGGTCGGTGGGTGAAAAACTGTTTTTT
>TRBV6-1|-|TRBJ2-1|TRBD2
CASSLGTSGYNEQFF
TGTGCCAGCAGTTTAGGGACTAGCGGTTACAATGAGCAGTTCTTC
>TRBV10-1|once|TRBJ2-5|-
CASSENPRDETQYF
TGCGCCAGCAGTGAGAACCCAAGGGATGAGACCCAGTACTTC
>TRBV5-1|-|TRBJ2-5|TRBD2
CASSLEGSGREETQYF
TGCGCCAGCAGCTTGGAAGGTAGCGGGAGAGAAGAGACCCAGTACTTC
>TRBV7-9|-|TRBJ2-7|TRBD2
CASSLAAGGIAHEQYF
TGTGCCAGCAGCTTAGCGGCGGGGGGCATTGCCCACGAGCAGTACTTC